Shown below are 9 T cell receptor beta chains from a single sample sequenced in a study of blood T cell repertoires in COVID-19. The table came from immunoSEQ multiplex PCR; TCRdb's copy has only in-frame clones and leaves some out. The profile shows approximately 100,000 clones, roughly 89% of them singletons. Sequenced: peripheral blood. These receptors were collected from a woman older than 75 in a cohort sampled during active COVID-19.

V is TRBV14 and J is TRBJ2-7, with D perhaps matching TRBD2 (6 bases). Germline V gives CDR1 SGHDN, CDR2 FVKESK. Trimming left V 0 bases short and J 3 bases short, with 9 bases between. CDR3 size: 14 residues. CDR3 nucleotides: TGTGCCAGCAGCCAAGATTGGGGGGTCTACGAGCAGTACTTC. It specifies CASSQDWGVYEQYF. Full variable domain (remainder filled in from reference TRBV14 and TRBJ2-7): EAGVTQFPSHSVIEKGQTVTLRCDPISGHDNLYWYRRVMGKEIKFLLHFVKESKQDESGMPNNRFLAERTGGTYSTLKVQPAELEDSGVYFCASSQDWGVYEQYFGPGTRLTVT.

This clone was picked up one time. CDR3 in DNA: TGTGCCAGCAGCAACGGACTAGCGGCCTTAAGAAGTACCGGGGAGCTGTTTTTT. Translated: CASSNGLAALRSTGELFF. The chain recombines TRBV5-4 with TRBJ2-2, with 10 bases fitting TRBD2. This CDR3 region has 18 residues. The V gene end was trimmed by 4 bases and the J gene end by 5 bases; junction bases not matched to a gene: 14. The germline gives CDR1 SGHNT, CDR2 YYREEE (reference sequence).

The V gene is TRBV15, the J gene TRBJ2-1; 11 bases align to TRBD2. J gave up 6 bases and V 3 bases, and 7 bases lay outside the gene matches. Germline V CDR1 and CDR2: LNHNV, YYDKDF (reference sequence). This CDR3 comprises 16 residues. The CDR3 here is CATSRFTSGSSNEQFF. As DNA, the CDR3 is TGTGCCACCAGCAGGTTCACTAGCGGGAGCTCCAATGAGCAGTTCTTC.

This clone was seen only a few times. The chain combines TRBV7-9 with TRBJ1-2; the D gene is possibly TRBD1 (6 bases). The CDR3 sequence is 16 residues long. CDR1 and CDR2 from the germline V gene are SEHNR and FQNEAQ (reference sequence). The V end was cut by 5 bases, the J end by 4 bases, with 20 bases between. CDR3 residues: CASSPRQGMGTYGYTF. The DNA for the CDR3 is TGTGCCAGCAGCCCCCGGCAGGGGATGGGAACCTATGGCTACACCTTC.

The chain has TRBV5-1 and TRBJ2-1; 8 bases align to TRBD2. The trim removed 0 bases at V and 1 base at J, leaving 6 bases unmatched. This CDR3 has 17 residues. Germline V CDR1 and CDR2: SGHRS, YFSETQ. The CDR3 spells CASSLVGGGRSYNEQFF. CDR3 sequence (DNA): TGCGCCAGCAGCTTGGTCGGCGGGGGGCGATCCTACAATGAGCAGTTCTTC.

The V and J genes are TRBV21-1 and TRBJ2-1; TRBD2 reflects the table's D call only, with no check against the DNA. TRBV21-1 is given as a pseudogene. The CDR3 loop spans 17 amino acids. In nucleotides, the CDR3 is TGTGCCAGCAGCACCTCCCGGGGGTTAGCGGGTTACAATGAGCAGTTCTTC. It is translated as CASSTSRGLAGYNEQFF.

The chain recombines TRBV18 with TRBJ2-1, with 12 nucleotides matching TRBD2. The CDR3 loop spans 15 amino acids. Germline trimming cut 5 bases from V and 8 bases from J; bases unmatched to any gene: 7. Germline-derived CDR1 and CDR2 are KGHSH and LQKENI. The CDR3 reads CASSISSGRGDEQFF. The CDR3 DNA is TGTGCCAGCTCAATATCTAGCGGGAGGGGCGATGAGCAGTTCTTC.

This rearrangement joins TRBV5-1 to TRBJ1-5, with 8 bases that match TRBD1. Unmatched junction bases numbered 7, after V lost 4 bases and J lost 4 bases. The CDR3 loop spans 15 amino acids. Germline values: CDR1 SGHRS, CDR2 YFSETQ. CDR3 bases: TGCGCCAGCAGCATAGGACAGGGACCTAATCAGCCCCAGCATTTT. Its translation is CASSIGQGPNQPQHF.

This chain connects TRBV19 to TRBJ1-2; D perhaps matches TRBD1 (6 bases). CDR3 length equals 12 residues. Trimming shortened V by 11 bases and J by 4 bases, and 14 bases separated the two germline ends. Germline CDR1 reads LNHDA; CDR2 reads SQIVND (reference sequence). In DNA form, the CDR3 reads TGTGCCGGGTGGACAGTCGGCTATGGCTACACCTTC. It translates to CAGWTVGYGYTF.